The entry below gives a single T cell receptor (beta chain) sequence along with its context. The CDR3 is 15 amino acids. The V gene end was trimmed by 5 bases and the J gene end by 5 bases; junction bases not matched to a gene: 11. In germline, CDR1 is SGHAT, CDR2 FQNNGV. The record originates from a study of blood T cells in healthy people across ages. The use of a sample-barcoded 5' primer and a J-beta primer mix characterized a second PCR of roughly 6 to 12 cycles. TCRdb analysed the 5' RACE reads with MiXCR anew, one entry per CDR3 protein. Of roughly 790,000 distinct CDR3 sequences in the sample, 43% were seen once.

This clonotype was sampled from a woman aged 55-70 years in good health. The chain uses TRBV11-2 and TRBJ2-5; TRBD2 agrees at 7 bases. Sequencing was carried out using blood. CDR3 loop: CASSPSEGGRETQYF. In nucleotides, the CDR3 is TGTGCCAGCAGCCCCTCTGAGGGAGGGCGGGAGACCCAGTACTTC. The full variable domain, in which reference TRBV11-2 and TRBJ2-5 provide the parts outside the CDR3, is EAGVAQSPRYKIIEKRQSVAFWCNPISGHATLYWYQQILGQGPKLLIQFQNNGVVDDSQLPKDRFSAERLKGVDSTLKIQPAKLEDSAVYLCASSPSEGGRETQYFGPGTRLLVL.